Sequencing of this T cell receptor (beta chain) was carried out in a study of identical twins. Study-level results: Cross-sectional statistical analysis was relied on for the conclusions, without the same donors being followed. Zero-insertion findings could be partly confounded by invariant cells (MAIT and iNKT cells).

Healthy Caucasians, and only they, were the donors. In TCRdb, the 5' RACE reads were re-called with MiXCR into one record per CDR3 protein. The sample has roughly 710,000 distinct CDR3 sequences, over 5% seen once. For this clonotype: Its antigen is as yet unknown.

CDR1 and CDR2 (germline): MNHNS, SASEGT. Trimming cost V 5 bases and J 3 bases; bases outside gene matches: 8. This CDR3 has 16 amino acids. This receptor was identified in a man aged 18 to 30 in good health. The genes are TRBV6-1 and TRBJ2-3; 10 bases match TRBD1. The sample consisted of naive T cells sorted from blood. CDR3 region: CASSRPRDRGTDTQYF. DNA of the CDR3: TGTGCCAGCAGTCGACCTCGGGACAGGGGTACAGATACGCAGTATTTT.